The present T cell receptor (beta chain) was sequenced within a study of spatial heterogeneity in lung cancer. Study overall: The average appearance count of each unique TCR and UMI combination in raw reads was more than 9.5. Findings and caveats of the study: Resection blood, more than follow-up blood, showed ubiquitous expanded tumor TCRs.

The table lists this clonotype with many counts. No antigen is known for it. The library was built for alpha chains, so this beta chain is an off-target read and its size means little. Time point noted: sample taken at primary tumor resection. The authors sequenced whole RNA from tumor, nontumor lung or frozen PBMC without sorting. The donors were approximately 70 patients with non-small cell lung cancer that was early-stage and untreated. Germline CDR1 and CDR2: DFQATT and SNEGSKA (reference sequence). The CDR3 sequence is 15 residues long. The ends lost 4 bases at V and 7 bases at J; junction bases unmatched: 8. Via MiXCR, TCRdb re-called the 5' RACE reads, giving one row per CDR3 protein. The repertoire holds some 7,000 distinct CDR3 sequences, roughly 6.4% seen once, with roughly 80% in the top ten.

The specimen comprised PBMCs, sampled at surgery. The sequence came from a male donor with early-stage non-small cell lung cancer. The rearrangement joins TRBV20-1 to TRBJ2-7, with 15 bases identical to TRBD2. This chain's CDR3 is CSANGLAGGPREQYF. The CDR3 bases are TGCAGTGCTAACGGACTAGCGGGAGGGCCTCGAGAGCAGTACTTC.